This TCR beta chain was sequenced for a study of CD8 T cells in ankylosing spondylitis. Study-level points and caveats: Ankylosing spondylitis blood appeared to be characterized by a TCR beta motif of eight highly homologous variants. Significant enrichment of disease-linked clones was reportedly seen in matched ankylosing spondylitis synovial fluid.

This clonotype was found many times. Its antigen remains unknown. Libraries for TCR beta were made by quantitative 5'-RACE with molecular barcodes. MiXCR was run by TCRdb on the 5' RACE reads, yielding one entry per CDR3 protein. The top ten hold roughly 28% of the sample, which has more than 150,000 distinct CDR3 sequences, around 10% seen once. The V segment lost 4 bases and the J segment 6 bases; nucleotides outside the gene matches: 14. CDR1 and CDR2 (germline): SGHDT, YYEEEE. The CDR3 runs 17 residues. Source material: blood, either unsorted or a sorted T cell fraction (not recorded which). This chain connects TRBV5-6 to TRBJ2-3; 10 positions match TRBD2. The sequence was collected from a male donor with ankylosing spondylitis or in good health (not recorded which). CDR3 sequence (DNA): TGTGCCAGCAGCCTAGGCGGATCTAGCGGGAGAAGGGATACGCAGTATTTT. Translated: CASSLGGSSGRRDTQYF.